This T cell receptor (beta chain) is drawn from a study of CD8 T cells in ankylosing spondylitis. Looked up from germline, CDR1 is MNHEY and CDR2 is SMNVEV (reference sequence). V was cut by 6 bases and J by 9 bases, with 24 bases left in between. The CDR3 sequence is 16 residues long. For TCR beta, libraries came from quantitative 5'-RACE with molecular barcodes. TCRdb reprocessed the 5' RACE reads via MiXCR and lists one record per CDR3 protein. There are 200,000 to 250,000 distinct CDR3 sequences in the sample; over 9.5% occur only once, and approximately 20% lies in the top ten. The sample holds many counts of this clonotype.

This TCR came from a male donor with ankylosing spondylitis or in good health (not recorded which). Sample: blood, either unsorted or a sorted T cell fraction (not recorded which). The chain employs TRBV27 and TRBJ2-1, with D perhaps assigned TRBD1 or TRBD2 (5 bases each). CDR3 residues: CASRPTLRGPTFEQFF. In DNA form, the CDR3 reads TGTGCCAGCAGGCCCACTCTGAGGGGACCCACATTTGAGCAGTTCTTC.